Below, 12 T cell receptor beta chains from the same sample are listed, as sequenced in a study of T cell responses to AZD1222 COVID-19 vaccine. This table comes from immunoSEQ multiplex PCR, and its TCRdb copy is limited to in-frame clones, with some not included. This sample yields 75,000 to 90,000 clones, of which over 90% are seen a single time; roughly 5.6% belongs to the top ten. The material sequenced was peripheral blood, taken on day 0 of AZD1222 vaccination. Receptors originate from an adult in good health.

The CDR3 region has the DNA TGTGCCAGCGGCCTCGGCAGGGGTTCGGGGAGCGGCTACACCTTC. Translation: CASGLGRGSGSGYTF. The rearrangement links TRBV19 to TRBJ1-2, with D possibly being TRBD1 (6 bases). Germline assignment: CDR1 LNHDA and CDR2 SQIVND (reference sequence). V was shortened by 9 bases and J by 8 bases, with 25 bases between the two germline ends. The CDR3 sequence is 15 residues long.

The V gene is TRBV29-1, the J gene TRBJ1-2; D remains unclear. CDR3 length: 12 residues. V lost 4 bases, J lost 1 base, and 7 bases lay in between. Germline lookup yields CDR1 SQVTM and CDR2 ANQGSEA. CDR3 region: CSVVEGNYGYTF. CDR3 DNA sequence: TGCAGCGTTGTGGAAGGTAACTATGGCTACACCTTC.

On this clone itself: The sample holds other DNA sequences that translate to the same CDR3. The V and J genes are TRBV5-5 and TRBJ1-2; D is ambiguous. The CDR3 is made up of 13 amino acids. The V end was cut by 0 bases, the J end by 4 bases, with 7 bases between. Germline CDR1 reads SGHKS; CDR2 reads YYEKEE (reference sequence). This CDR3 reads CASSLEGRYGYTF. The DNA of the CDR3 is TGTGCCAGCAGCTTGGAAGGGCGCTATGGCTACACCTTC.

J is TRBJ2-5 and V is TRBV6-5, with D hard to call. The germline V and J ends were trimmed by 0 bases and 4 bases, with 9 bases remaining between them. Germline V gene lookup returns CDR1 MNHEY and CDR2 SVGAGI. The CDR3 is 14 residues long. The CDR3 spells CASSYSVAAETQYF. Here the CDR3 DNA reads TGTGCCAGCAGTTACTCCGTCGCAGCAGAGACCCAGTACTTC.

This chain uses TRBV11-2 with TRBJ2-1, with D possibly matching TRBD1 (7 bases). V lost 4 bases to trimming and J lost 0 bases, with 19 bases between them. Germline V gene lookup returns CDR1 SGHAT and CDR2 FQNNGV. This CDR3 comprises 18 residues. The DNA of the CDR3 is TGTGCCAGCAGCTCGCGGGGCGACAGGGTTAGCTCCTACAATGAGCAGTTCTTC. Amino acids: CASSSRGDRVSSYNEQFF.

This chain uses TRBV7-2 with TRBJ2-3; D is perhaps TRBD2 (6 bases). Trimming left V 2 bases short and J 1 base short, with 16 bases between. The V gene's germline CDR1 is SGHTA and CDR2 FQGNSA. The CDR3 contains 17 residues. The CDR3 loop reads CASSLSGTPIGTDTQYF. For the CDR3, the DNA is TGTGCCAGCAGCTTAAGTGGGACTCCTATTGGCACAGATACGCAGTATTTT.

The sample holds one count of this clone. Here the CDR3 reads CASSIEGTDLTNYGYTF. CDR3 bases: TGTGCCAGTAGTATAGAAGGGACAGACCTGACTAACTATGGCTACACCTTC. V gene TRBV19 combines with J gene TRBJ1-2; the match to TRBD1 covers 7 bases. The germline CDR1 and CDR2 sequences are LNHDA and SQIVND (reference sequence). This CDR3 comprises 17 residues. J was trimmed by 0 bases and V by 0 bases; bases with no gene match: 7.

CDR3 sequence (DNA): TGTGCCAGCAGCTTAGGTATAATGGGAGCTTTCTTT. Translated: CASSLGIMGAFF. The chain is built from TRBV11-2 and TRBJ1-1; D is undetermined. Germline loops: CDR1 SGHAT, CDR2 FQNNGV. The ends were cut back, 1 base at V and 10 bases at J, with 10 bases in the middle. The CDR3 consists of 12 residues.

V is TRBV7-9 and J is TRBJ2-7; D assignment may be TRBD1 or TRBD2 (6 bases each). Germline lookup yields CDR1 SEHNR and CDR2 FQNEAQ (reference sequence). There are 13 residues in the CDR3. Between the trimmed V and J ends, which lost 5 bases and 9 bases, there was a span of 17 bases. CDR3 bases: TGTGCCAGCAGCCTAGGCCTGGGGGGCAGGCAGTACTTC. Translating gives CASSLGLGGRQYF. Full variable domain (outside the CDR3, taken from reference TRBV7-9 and TRBJ2-7): DTGVSQNPRHKITKRGQNVTFRCDPISEHNRLYWYRQTLGQGPEFLTYFQNEAQLEKSRLLSDRFSAERPKGSFSTLEIQRTEQGDSAMYLCASSLGLGGRQYFGPGTRLTVT.

This chain uses TRBV24-1 with TRBJ2-2, with 9 bases matching TRBD1. Germline V gene sequence: CDR1 KGHDR, CDR2 SFDVKD. V shed 3 bases and J 6 bases; nucleotides not matched to a gene: 4. The length of the CDR3 is 15 residues. CDR3 DNA sequence: TGTGCCACCAGTGATCCCCGACAGGGGGCCGGGGAGCTGTTTTTT. Its protein product is CATSDPRQGAGELFF.

The chain is built from TRBV18 and TRBJ2-7, with D possibly being TRBD1 (5 bases). This CDR3 is 14 amino acids long. Per germline, CDR1 KGHSH and CDR2 LQKENI. V was shortened by 3 bases and J by 0 bases, with 9 bases between the two germline ends. The CDR3 spells CASSPGPYSYEQYF. The CDR3 bases are TGTGCCAGCTCACCGGGGCCCTACTCCTACGAGCAGTACTTC.

The V call is TRBV6-5, the J call TRBJ2-3; possibly TRBD1 for D (6 bases). CDR3 length: 15 amino acids. The V gene's germline CDR1 is MNHEY and CDR2 SVGAGI. V was pared by 4 bases and J by 2 bases, with 13 bases between. As DNA, the CDR3 is TGTGCCAGCAGTTCCCTAGGGGGACCCACAGATACGCAGTATTTT. It translates to CASSSLGGPTDTQYF.